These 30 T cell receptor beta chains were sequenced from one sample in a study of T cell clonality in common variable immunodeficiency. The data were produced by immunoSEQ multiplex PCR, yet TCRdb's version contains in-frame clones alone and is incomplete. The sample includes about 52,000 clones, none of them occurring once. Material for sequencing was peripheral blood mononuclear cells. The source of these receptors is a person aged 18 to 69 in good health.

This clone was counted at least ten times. The CDR3 DNA, read in part, is TGTGCCAGCAGTTCAGACAACGTTGGC. It is translated as CASSSDNVG. The CDR3, in full, reads CASSSDNVGYTF. The rearrangement links TRBV6-2 or TRBV6-3 to TRBJ1-2; D remains ambiguous. The read gets to within 3 residues of the CDR3 end, and the germline J gene fills in the rest. Germline V CDR1 and CDR2: MNHEY, SVGEGT. The CDR3 contains 12 residues. Between the trimmed V and J ends, which lost 4 bases and 7 bases, there was a span of 10 bases.

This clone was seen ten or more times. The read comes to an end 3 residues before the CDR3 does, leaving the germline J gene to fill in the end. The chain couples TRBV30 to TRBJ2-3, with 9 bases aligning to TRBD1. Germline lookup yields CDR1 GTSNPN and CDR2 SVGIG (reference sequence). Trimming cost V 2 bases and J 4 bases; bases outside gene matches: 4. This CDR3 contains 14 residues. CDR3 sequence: CAWSKTGGADTQYF. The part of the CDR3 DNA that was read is TGTGCCTGGAGTAAAACAGGGGGCGCAGATACG.

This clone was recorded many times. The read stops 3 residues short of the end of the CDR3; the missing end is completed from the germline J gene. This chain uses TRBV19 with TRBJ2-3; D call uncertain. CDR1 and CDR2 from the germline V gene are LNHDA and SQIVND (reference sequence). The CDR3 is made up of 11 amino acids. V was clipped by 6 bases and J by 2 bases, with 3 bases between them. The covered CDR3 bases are TGTGCCAGTAGCAACACAGATACG. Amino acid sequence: CASSNTDT. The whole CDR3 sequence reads CASSNTDTQYF.

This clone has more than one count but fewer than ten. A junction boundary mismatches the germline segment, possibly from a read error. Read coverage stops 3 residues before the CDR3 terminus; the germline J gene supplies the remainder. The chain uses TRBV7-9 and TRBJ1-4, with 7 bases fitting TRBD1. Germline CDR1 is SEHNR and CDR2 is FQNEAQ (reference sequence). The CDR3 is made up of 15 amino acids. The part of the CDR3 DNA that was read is TGTGCCAGCAGCCACCAGGGGGAGAGAAATGAAGAA. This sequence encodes CASSHQGERNEE. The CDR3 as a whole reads CASSHQGERNEELFF.

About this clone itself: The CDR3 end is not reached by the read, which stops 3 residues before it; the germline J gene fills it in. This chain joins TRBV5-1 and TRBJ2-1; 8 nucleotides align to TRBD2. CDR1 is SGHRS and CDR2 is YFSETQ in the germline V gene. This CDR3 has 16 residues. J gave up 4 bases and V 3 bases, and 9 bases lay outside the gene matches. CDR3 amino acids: CASSSQLAAGYNEQFF. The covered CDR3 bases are TGCGCCAGCAGCTCTCAACTAGCGGCAGGGTACAATGAG.

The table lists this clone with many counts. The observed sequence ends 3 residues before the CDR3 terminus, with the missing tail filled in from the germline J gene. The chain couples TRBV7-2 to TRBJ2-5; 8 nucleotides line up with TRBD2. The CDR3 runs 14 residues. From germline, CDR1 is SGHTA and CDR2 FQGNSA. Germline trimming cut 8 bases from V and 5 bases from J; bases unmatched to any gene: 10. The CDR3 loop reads CASLTPGGVETQYF. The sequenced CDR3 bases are TGTGCCAGCCTTACCCCGGGGGGGGTGGAGACC. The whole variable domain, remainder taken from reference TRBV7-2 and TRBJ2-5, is GAGVSQSPSNKVTEKGKDVELRCDPISGHTALYWYRQSLGQGLEFLIYFQGNSAPDKSGLPSDRFSAERTGGSVSTLTIQRTQQEDSAVYLCASLTPGGVETQYFGPGTRLLVL.

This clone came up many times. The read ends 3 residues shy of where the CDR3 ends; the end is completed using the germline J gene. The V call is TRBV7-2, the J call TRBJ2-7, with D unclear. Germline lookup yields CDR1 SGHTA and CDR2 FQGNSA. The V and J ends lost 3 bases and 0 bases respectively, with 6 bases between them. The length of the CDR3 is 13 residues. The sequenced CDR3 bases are TGTGCCAGCAGCTTGGCCAGCTCCTACGAG. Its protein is CASSLASSYE. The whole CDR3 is CASSLASSYEQYF.

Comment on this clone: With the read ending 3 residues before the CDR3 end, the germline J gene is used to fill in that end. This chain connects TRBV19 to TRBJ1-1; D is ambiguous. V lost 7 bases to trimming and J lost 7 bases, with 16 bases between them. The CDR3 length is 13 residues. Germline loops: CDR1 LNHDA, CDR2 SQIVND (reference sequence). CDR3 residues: CASTPSPRGEAFF. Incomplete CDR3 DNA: TGTGCCAGTACTCCGAGCCCTCGCGGTGAA.

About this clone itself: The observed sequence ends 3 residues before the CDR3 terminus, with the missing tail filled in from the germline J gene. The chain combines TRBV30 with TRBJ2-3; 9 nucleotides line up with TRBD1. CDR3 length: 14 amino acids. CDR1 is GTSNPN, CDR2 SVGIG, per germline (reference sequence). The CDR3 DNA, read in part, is TGTGCCTGGAGTCTGACAGGGGGAAATCAGCCG. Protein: CAWSLTGGNQP. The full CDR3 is CAWSLTGGNQPQYF.

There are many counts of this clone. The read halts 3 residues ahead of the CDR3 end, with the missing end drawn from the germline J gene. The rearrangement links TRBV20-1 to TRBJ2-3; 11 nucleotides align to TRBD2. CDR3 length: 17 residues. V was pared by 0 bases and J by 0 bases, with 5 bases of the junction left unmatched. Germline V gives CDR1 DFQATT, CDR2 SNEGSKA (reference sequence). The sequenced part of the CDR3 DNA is TGCAGTGCTAGAGATCATAGACTAGCGGGGAGCACAGATACG. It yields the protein CSARDHRLAGSTDT. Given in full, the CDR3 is CSARDHRLAGSTDTQYF.

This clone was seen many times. The chain's CDR3 is CASRFRGARTDTQYF. The CDR3 bases that were read are TGTGCCAGCCGATTCCGGGGGGCGCGCACAGATACG. The genes are TRBV5-4 and TRBJ2-3, with D possibly matching TRBD2 (7 bases). The sequence runs out 3 residues before the end of the CDR3; the remainder is reconstructed from the germline J gene. Germline V lookup: CDR1 SGHNT, CDR2 YYREEE (reference sequence). V was trimmed by 7 bases and J by 1 base, leaving 16 bases between them. This CDR3 has 15 residues.

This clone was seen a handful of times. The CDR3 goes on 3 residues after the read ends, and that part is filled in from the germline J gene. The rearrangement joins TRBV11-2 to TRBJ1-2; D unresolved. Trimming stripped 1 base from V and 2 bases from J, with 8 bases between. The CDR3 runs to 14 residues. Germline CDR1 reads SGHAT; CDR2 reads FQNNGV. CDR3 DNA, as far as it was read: TGTGCCAGCAGCTTAGTTCCGGGGAACTATGGC. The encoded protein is CASSLVPGNYG. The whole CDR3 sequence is CASSLVPGNYGYTF.

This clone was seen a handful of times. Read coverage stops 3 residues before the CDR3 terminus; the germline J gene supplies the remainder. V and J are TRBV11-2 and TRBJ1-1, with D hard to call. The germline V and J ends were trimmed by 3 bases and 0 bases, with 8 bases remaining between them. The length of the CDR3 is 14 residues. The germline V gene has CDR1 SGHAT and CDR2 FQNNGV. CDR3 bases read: TGTGCCAGCAGCTTCTCGCGAATGAACACTGAA. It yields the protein CASSFSRMNTE. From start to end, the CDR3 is CASSFSRMNTEAFF.

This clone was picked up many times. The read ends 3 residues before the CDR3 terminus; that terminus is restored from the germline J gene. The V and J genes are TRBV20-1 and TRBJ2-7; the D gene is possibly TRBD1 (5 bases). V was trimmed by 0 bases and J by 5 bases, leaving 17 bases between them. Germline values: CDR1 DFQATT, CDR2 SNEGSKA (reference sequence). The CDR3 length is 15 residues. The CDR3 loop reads CSARDQGHTADEQYF. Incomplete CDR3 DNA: TGCAGTGCTAGAGATCAGGGCCATACCGCCGACGAG.

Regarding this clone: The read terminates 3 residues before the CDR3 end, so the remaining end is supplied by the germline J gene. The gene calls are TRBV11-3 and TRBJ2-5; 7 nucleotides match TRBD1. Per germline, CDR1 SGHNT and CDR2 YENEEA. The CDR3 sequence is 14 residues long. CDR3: CASSFESGTDTQYF. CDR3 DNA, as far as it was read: TGTGCCAGCAGCTTCGAATCAGGGACAGATACC.

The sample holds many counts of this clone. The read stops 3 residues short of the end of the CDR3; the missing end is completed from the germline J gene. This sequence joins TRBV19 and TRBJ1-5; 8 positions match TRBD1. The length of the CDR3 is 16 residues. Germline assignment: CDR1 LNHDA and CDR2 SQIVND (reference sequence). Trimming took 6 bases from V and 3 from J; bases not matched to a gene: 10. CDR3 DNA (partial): TGTGCCAGTAGCCCCCAGGGGGCGCGGAACAATCAGCCC. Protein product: CASSPQGARNNQP. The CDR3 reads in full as CASSPQGARNNQPQHF.

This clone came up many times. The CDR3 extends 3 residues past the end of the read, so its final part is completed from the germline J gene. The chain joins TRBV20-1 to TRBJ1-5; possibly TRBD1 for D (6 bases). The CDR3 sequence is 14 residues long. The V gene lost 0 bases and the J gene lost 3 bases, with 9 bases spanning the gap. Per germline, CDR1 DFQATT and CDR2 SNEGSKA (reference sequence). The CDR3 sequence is CSAREGTNNQPQHF. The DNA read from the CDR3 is TGCAGTGCTAGAGAAGGGACAAACAATCAGCCC.

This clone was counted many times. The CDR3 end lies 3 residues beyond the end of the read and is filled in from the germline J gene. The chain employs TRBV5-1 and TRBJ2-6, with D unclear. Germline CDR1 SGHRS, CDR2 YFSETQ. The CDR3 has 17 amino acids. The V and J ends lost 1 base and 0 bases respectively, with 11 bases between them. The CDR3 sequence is CASSLYGLYSGANVLTF. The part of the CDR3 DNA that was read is TGCGCCAGCAGCTTGTACGGTCTTTACTCTGGGGCCAACGTC.

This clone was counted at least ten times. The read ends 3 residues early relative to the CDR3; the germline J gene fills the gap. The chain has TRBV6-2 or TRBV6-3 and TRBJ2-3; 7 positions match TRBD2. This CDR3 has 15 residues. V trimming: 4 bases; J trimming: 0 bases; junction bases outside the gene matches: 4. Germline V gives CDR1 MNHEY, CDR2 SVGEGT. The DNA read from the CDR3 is TGTGCCAGCAGTTTTGTGCGGGGGAGCACAGATACG. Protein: CASSFVRGSTDT. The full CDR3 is CASSFVRGSTDTQYF.

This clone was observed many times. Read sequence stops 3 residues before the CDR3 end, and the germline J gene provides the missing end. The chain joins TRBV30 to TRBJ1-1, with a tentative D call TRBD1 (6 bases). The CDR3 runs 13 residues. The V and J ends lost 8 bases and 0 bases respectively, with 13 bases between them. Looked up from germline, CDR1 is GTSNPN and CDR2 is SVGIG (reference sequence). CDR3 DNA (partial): TGTGCCGGAGGAAGACAGGTGAACACTGAA. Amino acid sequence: CAGGRQVNTE. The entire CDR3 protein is CAGGRQVNTEAFF.

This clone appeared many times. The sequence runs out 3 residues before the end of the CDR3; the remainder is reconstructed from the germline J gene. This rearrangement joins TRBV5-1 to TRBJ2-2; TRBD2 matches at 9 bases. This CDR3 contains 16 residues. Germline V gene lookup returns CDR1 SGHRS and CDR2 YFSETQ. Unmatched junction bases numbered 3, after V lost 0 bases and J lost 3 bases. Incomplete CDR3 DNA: TGCGCCAGCAGCTTGGTAGCGGGGGTCGACACCGGGGAG. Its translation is CASSLVAGVDTGE. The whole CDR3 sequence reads CASSLVAGVDTGELFF.

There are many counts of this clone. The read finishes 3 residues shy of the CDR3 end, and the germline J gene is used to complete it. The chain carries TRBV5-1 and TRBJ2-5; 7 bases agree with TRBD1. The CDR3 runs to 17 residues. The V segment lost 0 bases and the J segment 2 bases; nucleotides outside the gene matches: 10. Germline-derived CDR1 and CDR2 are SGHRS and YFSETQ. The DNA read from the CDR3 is TGCGCCAGCAGCTTGGTAGGTCCCGGGACAGTACAAGAGACC. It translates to CASSLVGPGTVQET. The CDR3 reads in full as CASSLVGPGTVQETQYF.

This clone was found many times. The part of the CDR3 DNA that was read is TGTGCCAGCAGTATAACAGGGAATAATGAAAAA. As protein: CASSITGNNEK. The CDR3, in full, reads CASSITGNNEKLFF. This chain uses TRBV6-4 with TRBJ1-4, with a tentative D call TRBD1 (6 bases). The read falls 3 residues short of the CDR3 end, and the missing part is taken from the germline J gene. Germline V gives CDR1 MRHNA, CDR2 SNTAGT. V was shortened by 5 bases and J by 4 bases, with 11 bases between the two germline ends. The CDR3 totals 14 residues.

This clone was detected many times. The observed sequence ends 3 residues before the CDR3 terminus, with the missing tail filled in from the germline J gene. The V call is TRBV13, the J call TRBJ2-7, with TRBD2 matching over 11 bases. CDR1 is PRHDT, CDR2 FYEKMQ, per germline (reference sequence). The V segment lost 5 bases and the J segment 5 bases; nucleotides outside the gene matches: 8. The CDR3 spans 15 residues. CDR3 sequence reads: CASSITGTSGHEQYF. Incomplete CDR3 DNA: TGTGCCAGCAGCATAACCGGGACTAGCGGTCACGAG.

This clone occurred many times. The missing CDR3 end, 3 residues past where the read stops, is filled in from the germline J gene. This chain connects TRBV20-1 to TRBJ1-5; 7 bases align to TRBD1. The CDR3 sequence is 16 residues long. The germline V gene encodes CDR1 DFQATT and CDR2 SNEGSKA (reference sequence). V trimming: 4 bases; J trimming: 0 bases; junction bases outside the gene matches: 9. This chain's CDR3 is CSATNPGQYSNQPQHF. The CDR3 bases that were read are TGCAGTGCTACCAATCCGGGACAGTATAGCAATCAGCCC.

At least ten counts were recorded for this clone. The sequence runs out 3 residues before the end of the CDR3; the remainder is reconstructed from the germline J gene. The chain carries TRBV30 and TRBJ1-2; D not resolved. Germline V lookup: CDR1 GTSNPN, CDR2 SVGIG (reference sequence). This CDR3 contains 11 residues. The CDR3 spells CAQGLIGGYTF. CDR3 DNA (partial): TGTGCCCAAGGACTCATAGGGGGC.

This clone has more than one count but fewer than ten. CDR3 protein: CASSSPEDRNTEAFF. The covered CDR3 bases are TGTGCCAGCAGCTCCCCCGAGGACAGAAACACTGAA. The V gene is TRBV7-9, the J gene TRBJ1-1, with a tentative D call TRBD1 (6 bases). The read comes to an end 3 residues before the CDR3 does, leaving the germline J gene to fill in the end. CDR3 length: 15 amino acids. Trimming pared 4 bases from V and 2 bases from J, leaving 14 bases between. Germline lookup yields CDR1 SEHNR and CDR2 FQNEAQ (reference sequence). Supplemented by reference TRBV7-9 and TRBJ1-1, the full variable domain reads DTGVSQNPRHKITKRGQNVTFRCDPISEHNRLYWYRQTLGQGPEFLTYFQNEAQLEKSRLLSDRFSAERPKGSFSTLEIQRTEQGDSAMYLCASSSPEDRNTEAFFGQGTRLTVV.

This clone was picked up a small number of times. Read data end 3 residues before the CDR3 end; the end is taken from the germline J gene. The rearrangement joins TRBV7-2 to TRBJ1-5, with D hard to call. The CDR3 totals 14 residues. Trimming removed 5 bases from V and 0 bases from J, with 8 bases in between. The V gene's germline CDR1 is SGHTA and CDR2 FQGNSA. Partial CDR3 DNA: TGTGCCAGCAGCCCCCAGGTTAGCAATCAGCCC. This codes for CASSPQVSNQP. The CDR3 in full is CASSPQVSNQPQHF.

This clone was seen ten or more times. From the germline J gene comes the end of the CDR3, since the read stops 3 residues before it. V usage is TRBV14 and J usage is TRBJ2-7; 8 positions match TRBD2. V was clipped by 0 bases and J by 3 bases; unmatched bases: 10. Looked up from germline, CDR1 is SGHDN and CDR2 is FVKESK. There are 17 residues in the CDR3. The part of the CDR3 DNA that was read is TGTGCCAGCAGCCAAGATGGGTCGCTAGCGGGCAGCTACGAG. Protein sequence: CASSQDGSLAGSYE. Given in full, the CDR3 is CASSQDGSLAGSYEQYF.

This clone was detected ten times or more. CDR3 loop: CSARDRLAGSTDTQYF. CDR3 bases read: TGCAGTGCTAGAGATAGGCTAGCGGGAAGCACAGATACG. The chain combines TRBV20-1 with TRBJ2-3; 9 bases are shared with TRBD2. The CDR3 extends 3 residues past the end of the read, so its final part is completed from the germline J gene. The CDR3 is 16 residues long. Germline-derived CDR1 and CDR2 are DFQATT and SNEGSKA (reference sequence). V lost 0 bases and J lost 0; bases outside the gene matches: 4.